Listed here are 3 T cell receptor beta chains from one sample, sequenced in a study of blood T cells in healthy people across ages. The authors ran a second PCR of about 7 to 11 cycles using a sample-barcoded 5' primer and a J-beta primer mix. One entry per CDR3 protein results from TCRdb running MiXCR on the 5' RACE reads. The sample has about 770,000 distinct CDR3 sequences, around two fifths seen once; the top ten hold around 21%. The sample was blood. Receptors originate from a man aged 55-75 years in good health.

V is TRBV12-3 or TRBV12-4 and J is TRBJ2-4, with no clear D. The DNA end favors TRBJ2-7, so the J call may be wrong. The CDR3 spans 16 residues. The DNA for the CDR3 is TGTGCCAGCAGCCTCTTCGGGCCCCCGAATGGCTACGAGCAGTACTTC. Amino acids: CASSLFGPPNGYEQYF.

J is TRBJ1-5 and V is TRBV7-2; 7 bases match TRBD1. CDR3 size: 15 residues. V was pared by 5 bases and J by 1 base, with 5 bases of the junction left unmatched. Per the germline V gene, CDR1 is SGHTA and CDR2 is FQGNSA. The CDR3 loop reads CASSDGQVSNQPQHF. Here the CDR3 DNA reads TGTGCCAGCAGCGACGGACAGGTCAGCAATCAGCCCCAGCATTTT. Looking up the rest from reference TRBV7-2 and TRBJ1-5 gives the full variable domain: GAGVSQSPSNKVTEKGKDVELRCDPISGHTALYWYRQSLGQGLEFLIYFQGNSAPDKSGLPSDRFSAERTGGSVSTLTIQRTQQEDSAVYLCASSDGQVSNQPQHFGDGTRLSIL.

J is TRBJ1-2 and V is TRBV5-4; D gene ambiguous. V lost 4 bases, J lost 9 bases, and 10 bases lay in between. Germline CDR1 is SGHNT and CDR2 is YYREEE (reference sequence). This CDR3 region has 11 residues. CDR3 nucleotides: TGTGCCAGCAGCGCCGGCAGTCGCTACACCTTC. Protein: CASSAGSRYTF.